Detailed here is one T cell receptor (beta chain). The germline gives CDR1 MNHNS, CDR2 SASEGT. Trimming took 0 bases from V and 0 from J, leaving 4 bases between them. CDR3 length: 14 residues. This entry comes from a study of Ad26.COV2.S vaccination and SARS-CoV-2 variants. Treatment given: approximately 18 received Ad26.COV2.S at low or high dose, single or two shots; five or six received placebo; per-sample allocation not given. Specimens were obtained on day 63 following the first vaccine or placebo injection. The method was immunoSEQ multiplex PCR; TCRdb's version includes in-frame clones alone and lacks a portion of them. This sample has more than 350,000 clones, with 75% to 95% found just once.

The V and J genes are TRBV6-1 and TRBJ2-3; D is ambiguous. The receptor's source is a person between 18 and 59 years old who received the Ad26.COV2.S COVID-19 vaccine or a placebo. The specimen was peripheral blood, collected in a trial of Ad26.COV2.S vaccine versus placebo. The CDR3 reads CASSEAASTDTQYF. In DNA form, the CDR3 reads TGTGCCAGCAGTGAAGCAGCCAGCACAGATACGCAGTATTTT.